This TCR beta chain was sequenced in a study of cytotoxic CD8 clonotypes in ibrutinib-treated CLL. About the research overall: The study included around twelve relapsed/refractory and fewer than 16 treatment-naive patients; 17 to 18 had IGHV unmutated disease. Study-wide points: Public clonotypes proved infrequent, and on treatment they shrank or remained steady. Clonality went higher at ibrutinib response and then dropped back toward baseline at progression.

The V segment lost 6 bases and the J segment 2 bases; nucleotides outside the gene matches: 3. Per the germline V gene, CDR1 is LNHDA and CDR2 is SQIVND (reference sequence). The CDR3 sequence is 14 residues long. This clone has just a few counts. Its matching antigen is unknown. Only in-frame clones appear in the TCRdb table, and some are missing; sequencing was by immunoSEQ multiplex PCR. The table has about 140,000 clones, approximately 75% seen once. The rearrangement links TRBV19 to TRBJ2-3; 9 bases line up with TRBD2. This receptor was identified in a human donor with chronic lymphocytic leukemia. Sequenced here: PBMCs, sampled after 12 months of ibrutinib treatment. Here the CDR3 DNA reads TGTGCCAGTAGAGTAGCGGGGGACACAGATACGCAGTATTTT. Translation: CASRVAGDTDTQYF.